A selection of T cell receptor beta chains follows, all from one sample in a study of T cell responses to AZD1222 COVID-19 vaccine. The repertoire was sequenced with immunoSEQ multiplex PCR; TCRdb's copy has only in-frame clones and lacks some. This sample yields about 84,000 clones, of which around 85% are seen a single time; more than 9% belongs to the top ten. The sample was peripheral blood, taken 28 days after the second AZD1222 dose. The receptor source for this set is an adult who received the AZD1222 COVID-19 vaccine. The CDR3 runs from the conserved cysteine through the conserved F or W. Expanded clones are given a class, and other clones once, few, many or no size at all.

>large|TRBJ2-7|TRBV6-5
CASSYSGTYEQYF
>.|TRBJ1-2|TRBV11-2
CASSLTGQGRSYTF
>.|TRBJ1-4|TRBV23-1
CASSQRAGDEKLFF
>.|TRBJ1-2|TRBV6-6
CASSYGTGYTF
>.|TRBJ1-1|TRBV11-2
CASTKGTPTGNTEAFF
>few|TRBJ1-5|TRBV6-4
CASSDQQGYEHQPQHF
>once|TRBJ2-3|TRBV5-4
CASGLAGAPLTDTQYF
>.|TRBJ2-5|TRBV27
CASSRPGQPQETQYF
>.|TRBJ2-3|TRBV19
CASSVTSDTDTQYF
>.|TRBJ2-3|TRBV5-4
CASSLGGSNTDTQYF
>.|TRBJ2-1|TRBV19
CASSIRTLYNEQFF
>.|TRBJ1-5|TRBV2
CASSIQLAQPQHF
>.|TRBJ2-1|TRBV5-1
CASSFSGTYNEQFF
>.|TRBJ2-3|TRBV18
CASSPVRTTDTQYF